This T cell receptor (beta chain) was found in a study of cytomegalovirus exposure and HLA in healthy donors. In the PCR, 60 Vbeta and 13 Jbeta primers were used. Produced via immunoSEQ multiplex PCR; TCRdb's table is partial and in-frame only. This sample carries around 90,000 clones, 85% of them seen once, and the ten largest clones take 6.5% to 9%. The CDR3 is 15 residues long. Germline CDR1 is LNHDA and CDR2 is SQIVND (reference sequence). The ends were cut back, 6 bases at V and 2 bases at J, with 14 bases in the middle. The study's findings and limits: The study assumed roughly uniform donor sequencing depth for presence/absence analyses.

Of note for this clone: As yet, its antigen is unknown.

Material for sequencing was PBMCs. The TCR comes from a man aged 35-49 years in good health and CMV-seropositive. The chain has TRBV19 and TRBJ1-5, with D tentatively TRBD1 (5 bases). The CDR3 DNA reads TGTGCCAGTAGCGTGGGGACTTCGGGCAATCAGCCCCAGCATTTT. It encodes CASSVGTSGNQPQHF.